One T cell receptor (beta chain) is described in this entry. Its antigen is unknown. The source of the sample is a study of cytomegalovirus exposure and HLA in healthy donors. Per the germline V gene, CDR1 is MGHRA and CDR2 is YSYEKL. Unmatched junction bases numbered 5, after V lost 3 bases and J lost 6 bases. The CDR3 is 15 residues long. With 60 Vbeta and 13 Jbeta primers, the PCR was carried out. Produced via immunoSEQ multiplex PCR; TCRdb's table is partial and in-frame only. The sample contains fewer than 180,000 clones, around 79% of which appear only once. Findings of the study overall: V- and J-gene trimming in TCR beta was tied to a missense DCLRE1C variant by an analysis performed later. Most of the CMV-associated TCR beta chains (in a later analysis) appeared to be HLA-restricted.

Sequencing used PBMCs. The gene calls are TRBV4-1 and TRBJ2-7; 13 positions agree with TRBD2. This TCR derives from a human donor in good health. The CDR3 bases are TGCGCCAGCAGCCAGACGGGACTAGCGGGAAGCGAGCAGTACTTC. The encoded protein is CASSQTGLAGSEQYF.